The 23 T cell receptor beta chains below come from one sample, sequenced in a study of T cells in Graves' hyperthyroidism and ophthalmopathy. The TCR beta CDR3 regions underwent amplification using RNA transcripts as the source. HTBI primers were the set used in a first-round RT-PCR of the TCR CDR3. One entry per CDR3 protein results from TCRdb running MiXCR on the multiplex PCR reads. Of around 520,000 distinct CDR3 sequences listed, around an eighth are singletons. The sample comprised blood. These TCRs come from a woman aged 18-29 years with Graves' hyperthyroidism.

Turning to this clonotype: A read error is possible here, since a much larger clone lies one base away. This chain joins TRBV27 and TRBJ1-2, with a tentative D call TRBD1 (6 bases). Germline assignment: CDR1 MNHEY and CDR2 SMNVEV (reference sequence). The CDR3 extends over 11 amino acids. The V gene lost 6 bases and the J gene lost 8 bases, with 10 bases spanning the gap. Written as DNA, the CDR3 is TGTGCCAGCAGCAAGGGGGACGGCTACACCTTC. Amino acids: CASSKGDGYTF.

The V gene is TRBV19, the J gene TRBJ1-5; possible D gene TRBD1, 5 bases. The CDR3 loop spans 17 amino acids. V lost 7 bases, J lost 6 bases, and 25 bases lay in between. Looked up from germline, CDR1 is LNHDA and CDR2 is SQIVND (reference sequence). The CDR3 loop is CASNLAQRPGGAQPQHF. The CDR3 DNA reads TGTGCCAGTAATTTGGCCCAGAGGCCGGGGGGTGCTCAGCCCCAGCATTTT.

This clonotype showed up many times. J is TRBJ1-6 and V is TRBV11-2, with D maybe TRBD1 (6 bases). The CDR3 length is 15 residues. V was cut by 0 bases and J by 7 bases, with 10 bases left in between. In germline, CDR1 is SGHAT, CDR2 FQNNGV. For the CDR3, the DNA is TGTGCCAGCAGCTTAGATTGGGGGCTAAATTCACCCCTCCACTTT. Translating it yields CASSLDWGLNSPLHF.

The chain couples TRBV19 to TRBJ1-5, with 7 bases identical to TRBD1. J was trimmed by 0 bases and V by 5 bases; bases with no gene match: 10. Looked up from germline, CDR1 is LNHDA and CDR2 is SQIVND (reference sequence). This CDR3 is 17 amino acids long. CDR3 region: CASSSGQRTYSNQPQHF. In nucleotides, the CDR3 is TGTGCCAGTAGTTCGGGACAGAGAACTTATAGCAATCAGCCCCAGCATTTT.

The V call is TRBV7-3, the J call TRBJ2-7; D assignment may be TRBD1 or TRBD2 (5 bases each). The CDR3 covers 15 residues. Between the trimmed V and J ends, which lost 4 bases and 5 bases, there was a span of 18 bases. Germline V gene data show CDR1 as SGHTA and CDR2 as FQGTGA. Here the CDR3 reads CASSSGLGGSHEQYF. DNA of the CDR3: TGTGCCAGCAGCTCAGGGTTAGGCGGGTCCCACGAGCAGTACTTC.

This clonotype occurred many times. V usage is TRBV27 and J usage is TRBJ2-3; D gene ambiguous. The V end was cut by 0 bases, the J end by 2 bases, with 12 bases between. The CDR3 totals 16 residues. Germline V gene data show CDR1 as MNHEY and CDR2 as SMNVEV (reference sequence). The CDR3 here is CASSLSWQTTTDTQYF. In nucleotides, the CDR3 is TGTGCCAGCAGTTTATCGTGGCAGACGACCACAGATACGCAGTATTTT.

This clonotype occurred many times. The chain couples TRBV5-1 to TRBJ1-1, with a tentative D call TRBD1 (5 bases). CDR3 length: 13 residues. V gave up 0 bases and J gave up 10 bases, with 13 bases separating them. Germline assignment: CDR1 SGHRS and CDR2 YFSETQ. CDR3 amino acids: CASSLAAGPAAFF. The CDR3 region has the DNA TGCGCCAGCAGCTTGGCCGCAGGGCCTGCAGCTTTCTTT.

Only a few counts were recorded for this clonotype. DNA of the CDR3: TGTGCCAGCAGAACCAGTCCGGGACAGCAAGAGACCCAGTACTTC. It yields the protein CASRTSPGQQETQYF. The chain recombines TRBV7-3 with TRBJ2-5; 7 bases match TRBD1. In germline, CDR1 is SGHTA, CDR2 FQGTGA. The junction had 9 bases not matched to a gene; V was cut back by 6 bases and J by 2 bases. The CDR3 loop spans 15 amino acids.

V and J are TRBV12-3 or TRBV12-4 and TRBJ2-1; 11 nucleotides line up with TRBD2. This CDR3 spans 15 amino acids. V trimming: 8 bases; J trimming: 3 bases; junction bases outside the gene matches: 6. The CDR3 loop reads CASVAGGPIYNEQFF. The CDR3 bases are TGTGCCAGCGTAGCGGGAGGGCCAATCTACAATGAGCAGTTCTTC.

This clonotype was counted ten times or more. The chain couples TRBV11-3 to TRBJ2-5; TRBD1 agrees at 11 bases. Unmatched junction bases numbered 12, after V lost 1 base and J lost 5 bases. CDR1 is SGHNT, CDR2 YENEEA, per germline. The CDR3 length is 18 residues. The CDR3 region is CASSLAYVGQGATETQYF. CDR3 coding DNA: TGTGCCAGCAGCTTAGCTTACGTAGGACAGGGGGCCACCGAGACCCAGTACTTC.

At least ten counts were recorded for this clonotype. This chain links TRBV3-1 with TRBJ2-7; 7 bases agree with TRBD1. The CDR3 sequence is 15 residues long. V lost 0 bases and J lost 2; bases outside the gene matches: 4. CDR1 and CDR2 from the germline V gene are LGHDT and YNNKEL (reference sequence). The CDR3 sequence is CASSQERQGAYEQYF. The DNA for the CDR3 is TGTGCCAGCAGCCAAGAACGACAGGGAGCCTACGAGCAGTACTTC.

This clonotype was recorded many times. The chain is built from TRBV11-1 and TRBJ2-5, with a tentative D call TRBD2 (6 bases). CDR1 is SGHAT, CDR2 FQDESV, per germline (reference sequence). The V end was cut by 3 bases, the J end by 6 bases, with 8 bases between. The CDR3 extends over 12 amino acids. The CDR3 is CASSFGGQTQYF. The CDR3 DNA reads TGTGCCAGCAGCTTCGGAGGGCAGACCCAGTACTTC.

The table lists this clonotype with a few counts. A read error is possible here, since a much larger clone lies one base away. The V gene is TRBV12-3 or TRBV12-4, the J gene TRBJ1-3, with no clear D. V was clipped by 6 bases and J by 4 bases, with 19 bases between them. The CDR3 is 16 amino acids. In DNA, the CDR3 is TGTGCCAGCAGCCAAAGCCTTTCCGGGCTCGGAAACACCATATATTTT. This codes for CASSQSLSGLGNTIYF.

The table lists this clonotype with many counts. The chain has TRBV12-3 or TRBV12-4 and TRBJ2-2; D call uncertain. Deletions cut 6 bases from V and 5 bases from J, with 19 bases between. There are 16 residues in the CDR3. The CDR3 region has the DNA TGTGCCAGCAGCCTGGGTATAGGCCTCTCAACCGGGGAGCTGTTTTTT. It codes for CASSLGIGLSTGELFF.

This clonotype has at least ten counts. The rearrangement links TRBV2 to TRBJ2-1, with 7 bases identical to TRBD1. Trimming at V came to 10 bases and at J to 7 bases, leaving 10 bases not matched to a gene. From germline, CDR1 is SNHLY and CDR2 FYNNEI. CDR3 length: 13 amino acids. CDR3 residues: CATGQVLGNEQFF. CDR3 coding DNA: TGTGCCACAGGACAGGTTTTGGGTAATGAGCAGTTCTTC.

This clonotype came up a few times. The chain couples TRBV20-1 to TRBJ1-3; unclear D gene. This CDR3 contains 15 residues. The V end lost 4 bases, the J end lost 4 bases, and 17 bases lay between the germline ends. Germline V gene data show CDR1 as DFQATT and CDR2 as SNEGSKA (reference sequence). CDR3 sequence reads: CSANPLGSWGNTIYF. Here the CDR3 DNA reads TGCAGTGCTAACCCTTTGGGTTCATGGGGAAACACCATATATTTT.

The sample holds many counts of this clonotype. The chain recombines TRBV6-1 with TRBJ1-1; D might be TRBD1 (5 bases). The CDR3 has 14 amino acids. Germline V CDR1 and CDR2: MNHNS, SASEGT. Trimming took 5 bases from V and 4 from J, leaving 14 bases between them. CDR3 loop: CASSTSQGGTEAFF. In DNA form, the CDR3 reads TGTGCCAGCAGTACCAGCCAGGGTGGCACTGAAGCTTTCTTT.

This clonotype was counted at least ten times. The chain has TRBV19 and TRBJ2-7, with 8 bases lining up with TRBD1. Trimming took 7 bases from V and 5 from J; bases not matched to a gene: 13. The CDR3 extends over 15 amino acids. CDR1 is LNHDA, CDR2 SQIVND, per germline (reference sequence). CDR3 DNA sequence: TGTGCCAGTACGGGACAGGTTGGAGATGTGGACGAGCAGTACTTC. Protein: CASTGQVGDVDEQYF.

The chain employs TRBV6-2 or TRBV6-3 and TRBJ2-1; 10 bases are a match to TRBD2. V lost 6 bases and J lost 10; bases outside the gene matches: 6. Per germline, CDR1 MNHEY and CDR2 SVGEGT. The CDR3 runs 13 residues. The CDR3 protein is CASRLAGVGEQFF. As DNA, the CDR3 is TGTGCCAGCAGGCTAGCGGGAGTCGGGGAGCAGTTCTTC.

This clonotype was counted many times. This chain uses TRBV5-5 with TRBJ2-5; 9 nucleotides match TRBD1. With 2 bases clipped from V and 4 bases from J, the junction kept 3 bases outside the gene matches. Germline values: CDR1 SGHKS, CDR2 YYEKEE (reference sequence). The CDR3 is 14 residues long. The CDR3 protein is CASSFPTGGETQYF. In DNA, the CDR3 is TGTGCCAGCAGCTTCCCGACAGGGGGAGAGACCCAGTACTTC.

The chain recombines TRBV5-6 with TRBJ1-2; no firm D call. V was trimmed by 1 base and J by 8 bases, leaving 9 bases between them. The germline V gene has CDR1 SGHDT and CDR2 YYEEEE. CDR3 length: 12 residues. The DNA of the CDR3 is TGTGCCAGCAGCTTGTTGACGAAGGGCTACACCTTC. This sequence encodes CASSLLTKGYTF. Drawing the rest from reference TRBV5-6 and TRBJ1-2, the complete variable domain is DAGVTQSPTHLIKTRGQQVTLRCSPKSGHDTVSWYQQALGQGPQFIFQYYEEEERQRGNFPDRFSGHQFPNYSSELNVNALLLGDSALYLCASSLLTKGYTFGSGTRLTVV.

This clonotype has only a few counts. V usage is TRBV18 and J usage is TRBJ1-5; D uncertain. V was pared by 2 bases and J by 5 bases, with 7 bases between. This CDR3 has 13 amino acids. CDR1 is KGHSH, CDR2 LQKENI, per germline. Here the CDR3 DNA reads TGTGCCAGCTCACCAGGGTTCGATCAGCCCCAGCATTTT. Its protein is CASSPGFDQPQHF. Variable domain in full (rest from reference TRBV18 and TRBJ1-5): NAGVMQNPRHLVRRRGQEARLRCSPMKGHSHVYWYRQLPEEGLKFMVYLQKENIIDESGMPKERFSAEFPKEGPSILRIQQVVRGDSAAYFCASSPGFDQPQHFGDGTRLSIL.

This clonotype was counted many times. This rearrangement joins TRBV2 to TRBJ1-2; TRBD1 agrees at 7 bases. CDR1 and CDR2 from the germline V gene are SNHLY and FYNNEI. Trimming at V came to 7 bases and at J to 5 bases, leaving 7 bases not matched to a gene. CDR3 length equals 13 residues. CDR3: CASTHRQGYGYTF. For the CDR3, the DNA is TGTGCCAGCACCCATCGACAGGGATATGGCTACACCTTC.